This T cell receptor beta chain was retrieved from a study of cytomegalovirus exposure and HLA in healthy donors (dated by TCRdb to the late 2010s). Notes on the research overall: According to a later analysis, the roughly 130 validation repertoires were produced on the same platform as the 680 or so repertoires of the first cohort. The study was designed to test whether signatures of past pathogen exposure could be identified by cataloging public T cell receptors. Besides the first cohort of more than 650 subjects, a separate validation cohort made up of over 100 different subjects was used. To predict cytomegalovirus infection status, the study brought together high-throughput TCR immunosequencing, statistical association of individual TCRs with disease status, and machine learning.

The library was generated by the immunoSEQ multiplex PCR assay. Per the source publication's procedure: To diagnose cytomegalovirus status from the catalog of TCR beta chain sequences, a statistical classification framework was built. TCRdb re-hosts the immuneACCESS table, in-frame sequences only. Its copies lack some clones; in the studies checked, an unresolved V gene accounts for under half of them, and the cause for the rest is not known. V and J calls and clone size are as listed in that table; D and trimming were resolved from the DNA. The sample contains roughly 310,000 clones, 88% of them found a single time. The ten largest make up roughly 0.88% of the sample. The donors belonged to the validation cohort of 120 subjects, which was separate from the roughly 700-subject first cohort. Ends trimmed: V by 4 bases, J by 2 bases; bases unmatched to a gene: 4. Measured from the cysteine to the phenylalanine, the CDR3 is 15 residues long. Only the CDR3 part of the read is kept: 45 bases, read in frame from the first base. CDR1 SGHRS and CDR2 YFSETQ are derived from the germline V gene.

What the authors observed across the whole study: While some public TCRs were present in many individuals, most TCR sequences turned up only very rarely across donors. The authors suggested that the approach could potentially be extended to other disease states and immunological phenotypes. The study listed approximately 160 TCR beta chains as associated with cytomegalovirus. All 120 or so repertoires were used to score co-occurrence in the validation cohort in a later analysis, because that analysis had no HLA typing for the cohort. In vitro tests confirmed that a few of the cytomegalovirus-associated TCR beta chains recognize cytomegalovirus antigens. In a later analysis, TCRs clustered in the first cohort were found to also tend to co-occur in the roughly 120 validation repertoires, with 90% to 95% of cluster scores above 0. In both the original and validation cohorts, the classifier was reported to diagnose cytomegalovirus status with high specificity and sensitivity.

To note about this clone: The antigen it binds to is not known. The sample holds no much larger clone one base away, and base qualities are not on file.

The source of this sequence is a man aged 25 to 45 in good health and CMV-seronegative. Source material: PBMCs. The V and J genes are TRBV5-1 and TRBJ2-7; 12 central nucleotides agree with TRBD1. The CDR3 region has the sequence CASSIGTGGPYEQYF. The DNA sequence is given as TGCGCCAGCAGCATCGGGACAGGGGGCCCCTACGAGCAGTACTTC.